Below are 26 T cell receptor beta chains sequenced from a single sample in a study of shared clonotypes between healthy human individuals (dated by TCRdb to about 2020). Receptors were amplified or captured by the immunoSEQ multiplex PCR assay. In TCRdb, the immuneACCESS table is reduced to in-frame sequences with V and J assigned. These tables do not hold every clone; where another copy was compared, an unresolved V gene accounts for under half, and the others remain unexplained. The sample has almost 750,000 clones on record, over 55% of them singletons. Approximately 1.8% of the sample belongs to the ten largest clones. The sequenced sample was memory CD4+ T cells sorted from blood. What this sample's cell subset or site label stands for: CD45RA-negative fraction. These receptors originate from a woman in her twenties or thirties in good health.

In this sample, this clone turned up a few times. V gene TRBV7-8 combines with J gene TRBJ2-5, with 14 bases matching TRBD2. This CDR3 contains 15 residues. The germline V gene encodes CDR1 SGHVS and CDR2 FQNEAQ. V was pared by 5 bases and J by 4 bases, with 3 bases of the junction left unmatched. For the CDR3, the DNA is TGTGCCAGCAGCACGGGACTAGCGGGAGTAGAGACCCAGTACTTC. Translation gives CASSTGLAGVETQYF.

The chain uses TRBV18 and TRBJ2-1; D is possibly TRBD1 (5 bases). The V gene's germline CDR1 is KGHSH and CDR2 LQKENI. The CDR3 runs 15 residues. V was shortened by 2 bases and J by 5 bases, with 13 bases between the two germline ends. CDR3 nucleotides: TGTGCCAGCTCACCAAGAGCCAGGGCCAACAATGAGCAGTTCTTC. It translates to CASSPRARANNEQFF.

DNA for the CDR3: TGTGCCAGTAGTATTAGGACCGGGGAGCTGTTTTTT. Encoded protein: CASSIRTGELFF. The V and J genes are TRBV19 and TRBJ2-2, with no clear D. This CDR3 is 12 amino acids long. Deletions cut 3 bases from V and 5 bases from J, with 4 bases between. The germline CDR1 and CDR2 sequences are LNHDA and SQIVND (reference sequence).

The V call is TRBV18, the J call TRBJ2-1, with TRBD2 identical over 12 bases. Germline values: CDR1 KGHSH, CDR2 LQKENI. The CDR3 runs 21 residues. Germline trimming cut 3 bases from V and 4 bases from J; bases unmatched to any gene: 19. The CDR3 region is CASSPDRASGRAVVLYNEQFF. The CDR3 nucleotides are TGTGCCAGCTCACCTGACCGTGCTAGCGGGAGGGCCGTGGTTTTGTACAATGAGCAGTTCTTC.

The V call is TRBV2, the J call TRBJ1-1, with unresolved D. This CDR3 is built from 12 residues. Germline CDR1 SNHLY, CDR2 FYNNEI. Trimming pared 6 bases from V and 2 bases from J, leaving 7 bases between. In DNA form, the CDR3 reads TGTGCCAGCAGGCCGCGAAACACTGAAGCTTTCTTT. Amino acids: CASRPRNTEAFF.

The V call is TRBV27, the J call TRBJ1-5, with a tentative D call TRBD1 (6 bases). V was cut by 4 bases and J by 6 bases, with 19 bases left in between. Germline CDR1 MNHEY, CDR2 SMNVEV (reference sequence). The CDR3 has 16 residues. The CDR3 loop reads CASSSIPGVGSQPQHF. CDR3 nucleotides: TGTGCCAGCAGTTCCATTCCAGGGGTAGGGAGTCAGCCCCAGCATTTT.

V is TRBV2 and J is TRBJ2-7, with D tentatively TRBD1 (5 bases). CDR1 is SNHLY, CDR2 FYNNEI, per germline. V was trimmed by 2 bases and J by 1 base, leaving 9 bases between them. CDR3 size: 14 residues. This chain's CDR3 is CASSESGHSYEQYF. In DNA, the CDR3 is TGTGCCAGCAGTGAATCTGGACATTCCTACGAGCAGTACTTC.

The chain employs TRBV6-5 and TRBJ1-6; D is perhaps TRBD1 (6 bases). The CDR3 has 16 residues. CDR1 is MNHEY and CDR2 is SVGAGI in the germline V gene. The V end lost 0 bases, the J end lost 9 bases, and 15 bases lay between the germline ends. CDR3 nucleotides: TGTGCCAGCAGTTACTCTACCAGGGGCTTCGGTTCACCCCTCCACTTT. Translating gives CASSYSTRGFGSPLHF.

The chain has TRBV12-2 and TRBJ1-4. TRBV12-2 is described as a pseudogene. The CDR3 extends over 16 amino acids. The CDR3 region is CASRLDTRETNEKLFF. CDR3 sequence (DNA): TGTGCAAGTCGCTTAGACACGAGAGAAACTAATGAAAAACTGTTTTTT.

This clone was detected a few times. The rearrangement links TRBV5-1 to TRBJ2-6; 13 bases line up with TRBD2. V lost 3 bases, J lost 2 bases, and 5 bases stayed unmatched. The CDR3 covers 18 residues. Germline CDR1 and CDR2: SGHRS and YFSETQ. This chain's CDR3 is CASSWTSGSNTGANVLTF. In nucleotides, the CDR3 is TGCGCCAGCAGCTGGACTAGCGGGAGTAACACTGGGGCCAACGTCCTGACTTTC.

The genes are TRBV2 and TRBJ1-2, with D tentatively TRBD1 (6 bases). Between the trimmed V and J ends, which lost 1 base and 8 bases, there was a span of 14 bases. Germline-derived CDR1 and CDR2 are SNHLY and FYNNEI. The CDR3 is 14 amino acids. The CDR3 loop reads CASSEVYRARGYTF. DNA for the CDR3: TGTGCCAGCAGTGAAGTTTACAGGGCTCGGGGCTACACCTTC.

The chain joins TRBV7-8 to TRBJ2-2; a possible D gene is TRBD2 (5 bases). The germline CDR1 and CDR2 sequences are SGHVS and FQNEAQ. V dropped 1 base and J dropped 3 bases, with 6 bases sitting between them. The CDR3 runs 14 residues. For the CDR3, the DNA is TGTGCCAGCAGCTTAGGGCGGGACACCGGGGAGCTGTTTTTT. Residues: CASSLGRDTGELFF.

The V gene is TRBV11-2, the J gene TRBJ1-1; a weak D match, TRBD1 (5 bases). There are 15 residues in the CDR3. Germline CDR1 SGHAT, CDR2 FQNNGV. V shed 5 bases and J shed 2 bases, with 15 bases lying between them. CDR3 sequence: CASSIAGTYNTEAFF. CDR3 nucleotide sequence: TGTGCCAGCAGCATCGCCGGGACTTATAACACTGAAGCTTTCTTT. Filled out from reference TRBV11-2 and TRBJ1-1, the complete variable domain reads EAGVAQSPRYKIIEKRQSVAFWCNPISGHATLYWYQQILGQGPKLLIQFQNNGVVDDSQLPKDRFSAERLKGVDSTLKIQPAKLEDSAVYLCASSIAGTYNTEAFFGQGTRLTVV.

V and J are TRBV19 and TRBJ2-2; D unclear. With 0 bases removed from V and 7 bases from J, the gap between germline ends came to 9 bases. The CDR3 is 14 amino acids. Germline loops: CDR1 LNHDA, CDR2 SQIVND (reference sequence). The DNA of the CDR3 is TGTGCCAGTAGTATAGATCTGGTGGGCGGGGAGCTGTTTTTT. It specifies CASSIDLVGGELFF.

This clone occurred a few times. CDR3 amino acids: CASNRATGHNSGANVLTF. The CDR3 nucleotides are TGTGCCAGTAATCGGGCGACAGGTCATAACTCTGGGGCCAACGTCCTGACTTTC. The chain joins TRBV19 to TRBJ2-6; the D gene is possibly TRBD1 (6 bases). This CDR3 region has 18 residues. The V gene's germline CDR1 is LNHDA and CDR2 SQIVND (reference sequence). V lost 7 bases and J 0 bases, leaving 19 bases between the germline ends.

On this clone: Distinct nucleotide sequences in the sample also encode this CDR3. The CDR3 bases are TGTGCCAGCAGTTTACTGGGCACCGGGGAGCTGTTTTTT. Translation gives CASSLLGTGELFF. The V and J genes are TRBV27 and TRBJ2-2; D is uncertain. V gave up 2 bases and J gave up 4 bases, with 5 bases separating them. CDR1 is MNHEY, CDR2 SMNVEV, per germline (reference sequence). The CDR3 covers 13 residues.

This clone was detected a few times. V is TRBV11-2 and J is TRBJ2-7, with TRBD2 as a possible D gene (5 bases). The germline V and J ends were trimmed by 3 bases and 4 bases, with 10 bases remaining between them. The CDR3 consists of 13 residues. The germline V gene encodes CDR1 SGHAT and CDR2 FQNNGV. The CDR3 DNA is TGTGCCAGCAGCTTTGGGGAGCTGTACGAGCAGTACTTC. Translated: CASSFGELYEQYF.

The V call is TRBV6-5, the J call TRBJ2-7; 9 bases are shared with TRBD1. Germline values: CDR1 MNHEY, CDR2 SVGAGI. V dropped 6 bases and J dropped 4; count of bases not matched to a gene: 10. The CDR3 contains 15 residues. As DNA, the CDR3 is TGTGCCAGCAGGTCCCCCCGGGACAGGGAGTACGAGCAGTACTTC. This codes for CASRSPRDREYEQYF.

This chain links TRBV5-1 with TRBJ1-1, with TRBD1 matching 10 bases. The CDR3 totals 14 residues. V gave up 4 bases and J gave up 3 bases; unmatched junction bases: 3. Germline V CDR1 and CDR2: SGHRS, YFSETQ. CDR3 sequence reads: CASSKGQGDTEAFF. CDR3 nucleotides: TGCGCCAGCAGCAAAGGACAGGGGGACACTGAAGCTTTCTTT.

In this sample, this clone turned up a few times. Relative to the germline gene, one junction end is altered; a read error may explain this. This chain links TRBV7-8 with TRBJ2-7; 10 bases line up with TRBD2. Germline CDR1 and CDR2: SGHVS and FQNEAQ. The CDR3 covers 14 residues. CDR3 loop: CASSLAGVREEQYF. The CDR3 bases are TGTGCCAGCAGCCTAGCGGGAGTACGGGAGGAGCAGTACTTC.

This chain joins TRBV5-1 and TRBJ2-7; 9 bases are a match to TRBD1. CDR1 is SGHRS and CDR2 is YFSETQ in the germline V gene. The CDR3 sequence is 15 residues long. J gave up 6 bases and V 4 bases, and 11 bases lay outside the gene matches. The DNA of the CDR3 is TGCGCCAGCAGCCTCTCTCCGGGACAGGGTGCCGAGCAGTACTTC. Residues: CASSLSPGQGAEQYF.

The gene calls are TRBV9 and TRBJ2-7; D gene uncertain. V gave up 4 bases and J gave up 0 bases, with 8 bases separating them. The length of the CDR3 is 13 residues. Germline CDR1 is SGDLS and CDR2 is YYNGEE. The CDR3 reads CASSSQTSYEQYF. The CDR3 DNA is TGTGCCAGCAGCTCACAGACCTCCTACGAGCAGTACTTC.

The chain has TRBV5-6 and TRBJ1-3; possible D gene TRBD1, 5 bases. The CDR3 length is 16 residues. The germline V gene has CDR1 SGHDT and CDR2 YYEEEE. Deletions cut 4 bases from V and 5 bases from J, with 19 bases between. The CDR3 sequence is CASSKEPTVGRNTIYF. The CDR3 DNA is TGTGCCAGCAGCAAGGAACCGACAGTCGGGCGAAACACCATATATTTT.

This clone was detected a few times. The chain is built from TRBV18 and TRBJ2-1, with 14 bases lining up with TRBD2. Germline V CDR1 and CDR2: KGHSH, LQKENI. J gave up 10 bases and V 2 bases, and 7 bases lay outside the gene matches. There are 16 residues in the CDR3. CDR3 amino acids: CASSPDSGLAGEEQFF. The CDR3, as DNA: TGTGCCAGCTCACCAGATTCGGGACTAGCGGGAGAAGAGCAGTTCTTC.

V is TRBV6-4 and J is TRBJ1-1; D gene ambiguous. Trimming removed 8 bases at V and 2 bases at J, with 12 bases between. The CDR3 is 13 amino acids. In germline, CDR1 is MRHNA, CDR2 SNTAGT. CDR3 in amino acids: CASATGPNTEAFF. The DNA of the CDR3 is TGTGCCAGCGCGACCGGGCCAAACACTGAAGCTTTCTTT.

The rearrangement links TRBV5-1 to TRBJ1-1; no firm D call. The germline CDR1 and CDR2 sequences are SGHRS and YFSETQ. V was trimmed by 2 bases and J by 1 base, leaving 15 bases between them. The CDR3 covers 16 residues. CDR3 sequence (DNA): TGCGCCAGCAGCTTCCTCGACACCCACTCGAACACTGAAGCTTTCTTT. This sequence encodes CASSFLDTHSNTEAFF.